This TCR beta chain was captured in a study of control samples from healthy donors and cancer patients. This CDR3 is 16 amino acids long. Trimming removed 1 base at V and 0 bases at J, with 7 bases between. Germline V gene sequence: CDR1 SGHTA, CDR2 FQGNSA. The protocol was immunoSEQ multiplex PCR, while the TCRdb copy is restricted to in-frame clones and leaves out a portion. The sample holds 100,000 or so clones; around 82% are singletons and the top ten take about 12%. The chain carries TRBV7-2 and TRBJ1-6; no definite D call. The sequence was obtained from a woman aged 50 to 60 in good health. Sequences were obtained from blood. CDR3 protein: CASSLGGSSYNSPLHF. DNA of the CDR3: TGTGCCAGCAGCTTAGGGGGTAGCTCCTATAATTCACCCCTCCACTTT.